The entry that follows covers one T cell receptor (beta chain) sequence. Its binding antigen is unknown. Base qualities were left out, and no much larger clone turns up one base away. Trimming removed 8 bases from V and 1 base from J, leaving 9 bases between the germline ends. Taken from the germline V gene, the CDR1 and CDR2 loops are ENHRY and SYGVKD. The CDR3 numbers 14 residues from cysteine through phenylalanine. Here the CDR3 DNA is all that survives: 42 bases in frame from base 1. Library preparation was by multiplex PCR. These reads were obtained on an Illumina HiSeq 4000. iRepertoire HTBI primers and Arm-PCR amplification of CDR3 regions were used to construct TCR beta libraries. Gel purification was performed on PCR products prior to sequencing. Concerning the study's data processing: Across samples, about 63 TRBV and 13 to 15 TRBJ segments were identified and used for gene usage analysis of CDR3 amino acid clonotypes. Filtered high-quality paired reads were merged into contigs using COPE and FqMerger. BLAST was used to align contigs to IMGT TRBV, TRBD and TRBJ reference genes, with CDR3 defined following IMGT. Highly expanded clones were defined as clonotypes with a frequency above 0.1%. Shannon entropy served as the measure of repertoire diversity, while the Gini coefficient captured V-J evenness. A clonotype found in more than one individual was treated as public. Clones were called with MiXCR by TCRdb after fastp trimmed the public reads at Q25, and only in-frame beta chains were retained. Rows are combined by CDR3 protein, so each entry shows the most common genes and DNA. These V and J calls originate from TCRdb's pipeline instead of the authors' own analysis. The sample has about 660,000 distinct CDR3 sequences on record, about 30% of them singletons. The ten top clones hold 40% to 50% of the sample.

Explained via the paper, the time point label denotes: persistent/refractory GD, antithyroid drugs over 5 years with positive TRAb. For both TCR sequencing and RNA sequencing, RNA was extracted from PBMCs using TRIzol. The diagnosis of Graves' disease was made according to American Thyroid Association guidelines. Patients for the study were recruited at an endocrinology department in Xi'an, China. From each patient, about 8.9 milliliters of peripheral blood was collected into an EDTA anticoagulant tube. Ficoll Paque Plus density gradient separation was used to isolate PBMCs, and no further T cell sorting was done. RNA quality was checked with an Agilent 2100 Bioanalyzer and agarose gel, and concentration with a NanoDrop 2000. The source of the sample is a study of regulatory T cells in long-lasting Graves disease (dated by TCRdb to about 2021). With respect to the entire study: Persistent Graves' disease was defined as persistently positive TSH receptor autoantibodies together with antithyroid drug treatment for over 5 years. Patients with persistent Graves' disease were compared with patients with newly diagnosed Graves' disease using TCR sequencing and RNA sequencing of peripheral blood. The study was registered as a clinical trial and conducted in China. A total of roughly 35 samples underwent TCR sequencing: around 13 from persistent and 20 from newly diagnosed Graves' disease patients. On average, persistent Graves' disease patients in the clinical cohort had been on antithyroid drugs for about 10.3 years.

General conclusions and limits of the study: The authors noted that the small sample size was a limitation that may lower accuracy. Because the primary lesion, thyroid tissue, could not be accessed, the study looked at peripheral blood alone. More public clonotypes were shared among persistent patients (around 3,000) than among newly diagnosed patients (roughly 1,000). Persistent disease showed preferential use of TRBV28, TRBJ1-2 and TRBJ2-5, whereas newly diagnosed disease favored TRBV20-1 and TRBJ2-1. Only the TCR beta chain was sequenced and analyzed. Lower TCR Shannon entropy and fewer highly expanded clones were observed in persistent Graves' disease patients than in newly diagnosed patients, which suggested clonal expansion.

The chain uses TRBV10-3 and TRBJ1-6; the D gene assignment is ambiguous. The sequence derives from a female donor with Graves disease. The sequencing here drew on peripheral blood mononuclear cells (PBMCs), taken when the disease was refractory, from a patient treated with antithyroid drugs. The CDR3 region: CAIRESSYNSPLHF. The sequenced DNA is TGTGCCATCCGGGAGAGTTCCTATAATTCACCCCTCCACTTT.